The 4 T cell receptor beta chains below all came from one sample that was sequenced in a study of PD-1 blockade in classical Hodgkin lymphoma. Clones were sequenced by immunoSEQ multiplex PCR, and TCRdb holds only the in-frame ones, with some missing. The sample has 50,000 to 65,000 clones, roughly 85% seen once. Time point denoted: cycle 4 day 1 (C4D1), after about 6 weeks of nivolumab. In every patient, relapse followed autologous stem cell transplantation, while exposure to brentuximab vedotin differed. The specimen was peripheral blood mononuclear cells (PBMCs), collected before the fourth cycle of nivolumab. Every receptor here comes from a human donor with classical Hodgkin lymphoma.

The CDR3 loop is CASSYNSGHTLEQYF. CDR3 nucleotide sequence: TGCGCCAGCAGCTATAACAGTGGGCACACCCTCGAGCAGTACTTC. V usage is TRBV5-1 and J usage is TRBJ2-7; D not resolved. This CDR3 is 15 amino acids long. Trimming pared 3 bases from V and 6 bases from J, leaving 19 bases between. Germline lookup yields CDR1 SGHRS and CDR2 YFSETQ.

J is TRBJ2-5 and V is TRBV15; the D gene is possibly TRBD2 (6 bases). In germline, CDR1 is LNHNV, CDR2 YYDKDF (reference sequence). This CDR3 has 14 amino acids. V lost 1 base and J 5 bases, leaving 11 bases between the germline ends. This chain's CDR3 is CATSRVGRDETQYF. CDR3 DNA: TGTGCCACCAGCAGAGTCGGGCGGGATGAGACCCAGTACTTC. Full variable domain (outside the CDR3, taken from reference TRBV15 and TRBJ2-5): DAMVIQNPRYQVTQFGKPVTLSCSQTLNHNVMYWYQQKSSQAPKLLFHYYDKDFNNEADTPDNFQSRRPNTSFCFLDIRSPGLGDTAMYLCATSRVGRDETQYFGPGTRLLVL.

This clone was counted a single time. This chain joins TRBV5-1 and TRBJ1-4; 9 nucleotides align to TRBD1. With V trimmed by 4 bases and J by 6 bases, 10 bases remained unmatched. Germline V gene lookup returns CDR1 SGHRS and CDR2 YFSETQ. There are 16 residues in the CDR3. CDR3 coding DNA: TGCGCCAGCAGCGGAACCCTGACAGGGGGGGATGAAAAACTGTTTTTT. This codes for CASSGTLTGGDEKLFF.

The rearrangement links TRBV27 to TRBJ2-7; D remains ambiguous. Germline CDR1 is MNHEY and CDR2 is SMNVEV (reference sequence). This CDR3 region has 15 residues. Trimming took 2 bases from V and 3 from J, leaving 14 bases between them. Written as DNA, the CDR3 is TGTGCCAGCAGTTTAGGTCCAGTTTTCATCTACGAGCAGTACTTC. This translates into CASSLGPVFIYEQYF.